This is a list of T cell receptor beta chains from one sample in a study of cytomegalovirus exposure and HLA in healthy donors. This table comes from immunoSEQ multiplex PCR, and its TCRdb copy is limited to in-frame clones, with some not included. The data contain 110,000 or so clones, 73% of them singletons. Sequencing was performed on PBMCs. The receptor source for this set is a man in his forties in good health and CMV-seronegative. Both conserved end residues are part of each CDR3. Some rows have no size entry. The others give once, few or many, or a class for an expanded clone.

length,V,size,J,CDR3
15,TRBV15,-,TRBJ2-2,CATSQMGGNTGELFF
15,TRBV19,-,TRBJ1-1,CASSIKRRVGTEAFF
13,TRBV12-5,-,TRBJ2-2,CASPGGENGELFF
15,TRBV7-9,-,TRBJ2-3,CASSLVQGSTDTQYF
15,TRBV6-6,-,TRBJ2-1,CATSAGGGQNNEQFF
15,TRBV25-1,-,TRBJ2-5,CASSEERGIQETQYF
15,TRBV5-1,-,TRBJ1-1,CASSPGATVNTEAFF
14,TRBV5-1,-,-,CASSLVGATYEQYF
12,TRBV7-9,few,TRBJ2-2,CASSRNTGELFF
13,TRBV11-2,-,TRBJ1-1,CASSLDSRSEAFF
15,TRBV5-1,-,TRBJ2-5,CASSHNRDILEAQYF
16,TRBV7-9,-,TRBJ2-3,CASSLRLSESTDTQYF
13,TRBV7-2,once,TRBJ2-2,CASSPNRRGELFF
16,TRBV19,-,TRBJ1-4,CASTPPRTGGGEKLFF
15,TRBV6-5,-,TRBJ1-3,CASSPQAYSGNTIYF
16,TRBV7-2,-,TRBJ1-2,CASSSDRVIVNYGYTF
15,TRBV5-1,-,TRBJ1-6,CASSFMSGGESPLHF
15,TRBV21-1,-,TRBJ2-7,CASRPETGALYEQYF
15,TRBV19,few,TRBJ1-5,CASSMRGQSNQPQHF
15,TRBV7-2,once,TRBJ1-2,CASSLVGMTGYGYTF
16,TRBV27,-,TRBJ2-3,CASSKPSATSTDTQYF
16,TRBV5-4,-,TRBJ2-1,CASSSLSGGDYNEQFF
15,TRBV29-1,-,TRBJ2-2,CSVDNSGEGGGELFF
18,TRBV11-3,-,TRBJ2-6,CASSFSGQGRSGANVLTF
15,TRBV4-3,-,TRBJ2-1,CASSRPAGGQNEQFF
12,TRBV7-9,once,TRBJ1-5,CASSFSGWPQHF
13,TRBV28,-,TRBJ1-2,CASTWDRVSGYPF
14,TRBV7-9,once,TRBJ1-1,CSSSPSDSYTEAFF
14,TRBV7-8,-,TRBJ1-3,CASSPRSSGNTIYF
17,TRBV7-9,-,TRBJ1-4,CASSNDGRRATNEKLFF
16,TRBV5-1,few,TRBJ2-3,CASSLMSGGAGDTQYF
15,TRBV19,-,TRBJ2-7,CASTPTSGGVGEQYF
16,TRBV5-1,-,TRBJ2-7,CASSLDGAGGPNEQYF
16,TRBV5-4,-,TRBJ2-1,CASSLAGTGSYNEQFF
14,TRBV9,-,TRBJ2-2,CASSGPEYTGELFF
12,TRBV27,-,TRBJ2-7,CASSLLGDEQYF
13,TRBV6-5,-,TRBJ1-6,CASNDRNNSPLHF
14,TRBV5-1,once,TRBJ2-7,CASSSGQWAGEQYF
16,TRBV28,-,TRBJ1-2,CASSPIDGQVLGGYTF
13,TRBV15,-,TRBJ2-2,CATRGQPTGELFF
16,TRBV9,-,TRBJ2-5,CASFFPFSGLQETQYF
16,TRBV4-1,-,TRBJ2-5,CASSQSWAGDQETQYF
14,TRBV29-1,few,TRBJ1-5,CSVAQGDGNQPQHF
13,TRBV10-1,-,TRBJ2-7,CASRLRRPYEQYF
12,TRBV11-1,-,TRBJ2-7,CASSSAAYEQYF
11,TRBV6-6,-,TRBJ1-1,CASSYEGSPFF
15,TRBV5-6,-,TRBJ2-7,CASSKAGSLGYEQYF